This T cell receptor (beta chain) appears in the sequencing data of a study of cytomegalovirus exposure and HLA in healthy donors. In the study overall: Of all 370 or so donors who were genotyped, around 82% belonged to the Caucasian-associated ancestry cluster. The study, taken as a whole, reports: What a later analysis showed was that several of the most significant clusters appeared linked to common viral pathogens. Clonal expansion, a later analysis showed, was greater in HLA-associated TCR beta chains than in equally common others. Based on reports, TCR beta sequences accurately predicted HLA-A and HLA-B alleles for most subjects.

60 Vbeta and 13 Jbeta primers were used in PCR. The data were produced by immunoSEQ multiplex PCR, yet TCRdb's version contains in-frame clones alone and is incomplete. Counted here are approximately 54,000 clones, less than 85% occurring once; the ten biggest clones make up approximately 3%. Details on this clone: Its antigen remains unidentified.

The CDR3 sequence is 14 residues long. Germline loops: CDR1 SEHNR, CDR2 FQNEAQ (reference sequence). The V gene lost 3 bases and the J gene lost 3 bases, with 12 bases spanning the gap. The sample comprised PBMCs. The chain links TRBV7-9 to TRBJ2-7; D perhaps matches TRBD2 (6 bases). This clonotype originated in a woman between 18 and 30 years old in good health and CMV-seronegative. The CDR3 region has the DNA TGTGCCAGCAGCTTGGGACTGAAATTCTACGAGCAGTACTTC. Its protein is CASSLGLKFYEQYF.